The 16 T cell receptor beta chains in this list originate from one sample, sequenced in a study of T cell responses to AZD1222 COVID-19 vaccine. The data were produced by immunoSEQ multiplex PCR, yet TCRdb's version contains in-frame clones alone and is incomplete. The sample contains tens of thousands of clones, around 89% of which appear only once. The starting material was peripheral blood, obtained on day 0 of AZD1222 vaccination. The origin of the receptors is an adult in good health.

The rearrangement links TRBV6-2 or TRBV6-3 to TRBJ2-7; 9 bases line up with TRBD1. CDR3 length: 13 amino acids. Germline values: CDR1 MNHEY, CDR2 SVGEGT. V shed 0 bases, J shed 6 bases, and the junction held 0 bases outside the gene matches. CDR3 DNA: TGTGCCAGCAGTTACTCGACAGGGGGCGAGCAGTACTTC. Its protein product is CASSYSTGGEQYF.

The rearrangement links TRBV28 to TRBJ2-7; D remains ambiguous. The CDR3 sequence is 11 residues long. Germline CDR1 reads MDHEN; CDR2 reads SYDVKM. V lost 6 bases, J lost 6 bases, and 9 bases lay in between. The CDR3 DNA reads TGTGCCAGCAGCCTCAGGAGCGAGCAGTACTTC. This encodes CASSLRSEQYF. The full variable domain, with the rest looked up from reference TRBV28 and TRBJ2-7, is DVKVTQSSRYLVKRTGEKVFLECVQDMDHENMFWYRQDPGLGLRLIYFSYDVKMKEKGDIPEGYSVSREKKERFSLILESASTNQTSMYLCASSLRSEQYFGPGTRLTVT.

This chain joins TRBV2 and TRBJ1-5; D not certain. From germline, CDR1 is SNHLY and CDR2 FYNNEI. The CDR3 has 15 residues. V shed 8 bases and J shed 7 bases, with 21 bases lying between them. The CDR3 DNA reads TGTGCCAGCTTGAAGGAGGGCGGGGTTGGACAGCCCCAGCATTTT. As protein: CASLKEGGVGQPQHF.

The CDR3 nucleotides read TGTGCCAGCAGCCCGGGGGGTTCCTACAATGAGCAGTTCTTC. This codes for CASSPGGSYNEQFF. The chain combines TRBV9 with TRBJ2-1; 7 positions match TRBD2. CDR1 is SGDLS and CDR2 is YYNGEE in the germline V gene. The CDR3 extends over 14 amino acids. The ends lost 4 bases at V and 1 base at J; junction bases unmatched: 2.

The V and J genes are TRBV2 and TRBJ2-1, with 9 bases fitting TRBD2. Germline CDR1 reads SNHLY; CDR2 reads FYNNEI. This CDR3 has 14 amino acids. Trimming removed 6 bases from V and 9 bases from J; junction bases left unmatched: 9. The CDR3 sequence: CASRFGGGVPEQFF. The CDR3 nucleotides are TGTGCCAGCAGATTTGGCGGGGGGGTTCCTGAGCAGTTCTTC.

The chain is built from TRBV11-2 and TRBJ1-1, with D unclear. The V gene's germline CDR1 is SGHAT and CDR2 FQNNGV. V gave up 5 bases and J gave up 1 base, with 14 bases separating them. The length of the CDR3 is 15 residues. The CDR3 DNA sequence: TGTGCCAGCAGCCGGGTGGCATTTGCGAACACTGAAGCTTTCTTT. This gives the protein CASSRVAFANTEAFF.

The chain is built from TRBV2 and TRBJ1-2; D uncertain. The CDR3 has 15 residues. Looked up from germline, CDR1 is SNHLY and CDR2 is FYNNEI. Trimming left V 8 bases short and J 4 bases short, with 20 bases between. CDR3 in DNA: TGTGCCAGCGAGCGGACGGAGACTCATGGCTATGGCTACACCTTC. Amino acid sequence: CASERTETHGYGYTF.

CDR3 amino acids: CASSESSQPHTEAFF. The CDR3 bases are TGTGCCAGCAGTGAGTCTTCCCAACCCCACACTGAAGCTTTCTTT. The chain is built from TRBV6-1 and TRBJ1-1; D unresolved. This CDR3 has 15 amino acids. The germline V gene encodes CDR1 MNHNS and CDR2 SASEGT. Trimming took 3 bases from V and 3 from J, leaving 14 bases between them.

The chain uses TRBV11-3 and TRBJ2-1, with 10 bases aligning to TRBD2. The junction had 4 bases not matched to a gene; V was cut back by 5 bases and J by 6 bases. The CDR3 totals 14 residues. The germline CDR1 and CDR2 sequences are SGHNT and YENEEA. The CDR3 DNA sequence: TGTGCCAGCAGCAACAGACTAGCGGGCAATGAGCAGTTCTTC. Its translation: CASSNRLAGNEQFF. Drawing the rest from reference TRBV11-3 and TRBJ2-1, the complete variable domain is EAGVVQSPRYKIIEKKQPVAFWCNPISGHNTLYWYLQNLGQGPELLIRYENEEAVDDSQLPKDRFSAERLKGVDSTLKIQPAELGDSAVYLCASSNRLAGNEQFFGPGTRLTVL.

The CDR3 is CASSPRDRASLSNEKLFF. The CDR3 region has the DNA TGTGCCAGCTCACCCCGGGACAGAGCGAGCCTATCTAATGAAAAACTGTTTTTT. This sequence joins TRBV18 and TRBJ1-4, with TRBD1 matching 7 bases. This CDR3 contains 18 residues. The germline gives CDR1 KGHSH, CDR2 LQKENI. V lost 3 bases, J lost 3 bases, and 13 bases stayed unmatched.

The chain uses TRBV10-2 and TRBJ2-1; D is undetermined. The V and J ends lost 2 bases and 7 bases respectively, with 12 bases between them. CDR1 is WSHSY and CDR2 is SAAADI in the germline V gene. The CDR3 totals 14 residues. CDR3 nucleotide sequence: TGCGCCAGCAGTGAGCCCGATTTCTTTAATGAGCAGTTCTTC. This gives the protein CASSEPDFFNEQFF.

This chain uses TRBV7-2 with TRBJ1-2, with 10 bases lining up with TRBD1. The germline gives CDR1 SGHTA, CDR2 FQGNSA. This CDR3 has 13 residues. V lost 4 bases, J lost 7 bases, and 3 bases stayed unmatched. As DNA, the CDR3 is TGTGCCAGCAGCTCCGACAGGGGGCCTGGCTACACCTTC. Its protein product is CASSSDRGPGYTF.

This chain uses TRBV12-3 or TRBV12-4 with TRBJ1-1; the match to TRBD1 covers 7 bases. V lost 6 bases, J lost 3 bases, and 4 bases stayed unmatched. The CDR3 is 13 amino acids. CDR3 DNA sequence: TGTGCCAGCAGGGAGCAGGGGGACACTGAAGCTTTCTTT. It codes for CASREQGDTEAFF.

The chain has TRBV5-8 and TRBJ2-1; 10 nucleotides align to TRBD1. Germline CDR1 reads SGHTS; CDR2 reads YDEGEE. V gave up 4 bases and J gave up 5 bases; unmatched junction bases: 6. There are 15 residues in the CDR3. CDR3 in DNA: TGTGCCAGCAGCGCAGGACAGGGGGTCGACAATGAGCAGTTCTTC. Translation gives CASSAGQGVDNEQFF.

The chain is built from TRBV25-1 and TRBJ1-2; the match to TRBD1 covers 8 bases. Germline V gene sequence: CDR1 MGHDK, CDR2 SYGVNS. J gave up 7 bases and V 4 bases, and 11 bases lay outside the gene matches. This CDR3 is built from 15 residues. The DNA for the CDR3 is TGTGCCAGCAGTGCTACGACAGGGGATAAGGCTGGCTACACCTTC. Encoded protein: CASSATTGDKAGYTF.

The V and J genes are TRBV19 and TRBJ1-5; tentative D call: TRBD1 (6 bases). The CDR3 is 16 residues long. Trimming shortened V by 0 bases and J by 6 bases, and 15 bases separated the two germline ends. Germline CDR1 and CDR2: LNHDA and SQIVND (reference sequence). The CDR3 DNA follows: TGTGCCAGTAGTATAGATGGGGGCCAGGCGGGTCAGCCCCAGCATTTT. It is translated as CASSIDGGQAGQPQHF.